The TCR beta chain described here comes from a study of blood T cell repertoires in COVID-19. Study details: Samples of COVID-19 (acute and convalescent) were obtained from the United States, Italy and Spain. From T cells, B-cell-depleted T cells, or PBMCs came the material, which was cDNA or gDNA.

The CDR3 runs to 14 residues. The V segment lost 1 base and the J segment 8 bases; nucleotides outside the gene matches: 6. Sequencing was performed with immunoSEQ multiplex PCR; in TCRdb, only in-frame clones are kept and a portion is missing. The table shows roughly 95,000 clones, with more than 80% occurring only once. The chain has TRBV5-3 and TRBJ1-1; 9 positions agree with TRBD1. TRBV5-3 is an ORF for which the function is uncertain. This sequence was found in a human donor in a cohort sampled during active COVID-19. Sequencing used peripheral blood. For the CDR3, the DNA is TGTGCCAGAAGCTTGTCGACAGGGGGTGGGGAAGCTTTCTTT. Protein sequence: CARSLSTGGGEAFF.